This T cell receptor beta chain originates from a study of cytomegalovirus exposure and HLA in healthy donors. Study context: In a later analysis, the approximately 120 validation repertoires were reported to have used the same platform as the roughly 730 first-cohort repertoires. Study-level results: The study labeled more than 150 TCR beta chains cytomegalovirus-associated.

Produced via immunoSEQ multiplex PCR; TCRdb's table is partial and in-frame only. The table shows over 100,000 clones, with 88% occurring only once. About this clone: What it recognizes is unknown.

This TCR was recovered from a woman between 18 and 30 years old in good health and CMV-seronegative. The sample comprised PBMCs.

The CDR3 loop reads CASSQGQGIRYGYTF. For the CDR3, the DNA is TGTGCCAGCAGTCAAGGACAGGGAATACGCTATGGCTACACCTTC. The chain recombines TRBV7-9 with TRBJ1-2; 8 bases fit TRBD1. CDR1 is SEHNR, CDR2 FQNEAQ, per germline (reference sequence). The CDR3 is made up of 15 amino acids. V was pared by 6 bases and J by 4 bases, with 10 bases of the junction left unmatched.